The next 7 T cell receptor beta chains were all read from a single sample in a study of cytotoxic CD8 clonotypes in ibrutinib-treated CLL. The assay was immunoSEQ multiplex PCR, and TCRdb's table has in-frame clones only and misses some. The data hold 250,000 to 350,000 clones, with approximately 79% observed a single time. The sample consisted of PBMCs, taken at disease progression, from a patient treated with ibrutinib. The receptor set was obtained from a human donor with chronic lymphocytic leukemia.

The chain is built from TRBV28 and TRBJ2-2, with no clear D. Germline loops: CDR1 MDHEN, CDR2 SYDVKM. CDR3 length: 14 residues. V gave up 4 bases and J gave up 1 base, with 7 bases separating them. This CDR3 reads CASSYGVNTGELFF. DNA for the CDR3: TGTGCCAGCAGTTATGGGGTGAACACCGGGGAGCTGTTTTTT. Full variable domain (missing parts from reference TRBV28 and TRBJ2-2): DVKVTQSSRYLVKRTGEKVFLECVQDMDHENMFWYRQDPGLGLRLIYFSYDVKMKEKGDIPEGYSVSREKKERFSLILESASTNQTSMYLCASSYGVNTGELFFGEGSRLTVL.

This chain's CDR3 is CASSLARYEQFF. CDR3 nucleotides: TGTGCCAGCAGCTTAGCACGTTATGAGCAGTTCTTC. V gene TRBV7-9 combines with J gene TRBJ2-1; D is ambiguous. Per the germline V gene, CDR1 is SEHNR and CDR2 is FQNEAQ (reference sequence). V lost 0 bases and J 8 bases, leaving 5 bases between the germline ends. CDR3 length: 12 residues.

The chain uses TRBV7-9 and TRBJ2-1; 7 nucleotides align to TRBD2. Germline CDR1 SEHNR, CDR2 FQNEAQ (reference sequence). J gave up 8 bases and V 0 bases, and 4 bases lay outside the gene matches. The CDR3 runs 14 residues. The CDR3 spells CASSLAGGIHEQFF. CDR3 sequence (DNA): TGTGCCAGCAGCTTAGCGGGAGGGATCCATGAGCAGTTCTTC.

The gene calls are TRBV18 and TRBJ1-5, with 7 positions matching TRBD1. Trimming removed 3 bases from V and 5 bases from J; junction bases left unmatched: 1. Germline V gene lookup returns CDR1 KGHSH and CDR2 LQKENI. The CDR3 has 13 residues. DNA of the CDR3: TGTGCCAGCTCACCCCAGGGGGATCAGCCCCAGCATTTT. Translated, it gives CASSPQGDQPQHF.

The V and J genes are TRBV5-1 and TRBJ2-3; 7 bases fit TRBD2. The germline CDR1 and CDR2 sequences are SGHRS and YFSETQ. The CDR3 length is 15 residues. The V segment lost 3 bases and the J segment 5 bases; nucleotides outside the gene matches: 9. DNA for the CDR3: TGCGCCAGCAGCTGGCGAGGGAGGGACGGAGATACGCAGTATTTT. It yields the protein CASSWRGRDGDTQYF.

V usage is TRBV7-8 and J usage is TRBJ2-7; TRBD2 is a possible D gene (6 bases). This CDR3 region has 15 residues. Trimming stripped 1 base from V and 1 base from J, with 11 bases between. Germline V lookup: CDR1 SGHVS, CDR2 FQNEAQ. CDR3 DNA sequence: TGTGCCAGCAGCTTAGAAGAGGCGGGGTCCTACGAGCAGTACTTC. This translates into CASSLEEAGSYEQYF.

This chain joins TRBV5-6 and TRBJ2-5, with 10 positions matching TRBD1. Germline CDR1 and CDR2: SGHDT and YYEEEE. There are 15 residues in the CDR3. V trimming: 3 bases; J trimming: 4 bases; junction bases outside the gene matches: 6. The CDR3 protein is CASSYDRGLGETQYF. The CDR3 bases are TGTGCCAGCAGCTATGACAGGGGGCTTGGAGAGACCCAGTACTTC.